A selection of T cell receptor beta chains follows, all from one sample in a study of shared clonotypes between healthy human individuals. Produced via immunoSEQ multiplex PCR; TCRdb's table is partial and in-frame only. This sample yields some 2 million clones, of which 90% to 95% are seen a single time; roughly 0.13% belongs to the top ten. The sequenced material came from naive CD4+ T cells sorted from blood. Receptors originate from a man younger than 35 in good health. The CDR3 runs from the conserved cysteine through the conserved F or W. A D gene is named only where the DNA matches it firmly. Not every row has a clone size; where given, it reads once, few, many or a size class.

D gene | J gene | clone size | V gene | CDR3 protein | CDR3 DNA
TRBD2 | TRBJ2-6 | NA | TRBV11-2 | CASSWGGLGANVLTF | TGTGCCAGCAGCTGGGGAGGGCTTGGGGCCAACGTCCTGACTTTC
NA | TRBJ1-4 | NA | TRBV7-8 | CASSRAEGANEKLFF | TGTGCCAGCAGTCGTGCGGAGGGCGCGAATGAAAAACTGTTTTTT
NA | TRBJ2-3 | NA | TRBV25-1 | CASSESVSTDTQYF | TGTGCCAGCAGTGAATCTGTCAGCACAGATACGCAGTATTTT
TRBD1 | TRBJ2-1 | NA | TRBV18 | CASSPGTGKNNEQFF | TGTGCCAGCTCACCTGGGACAGGGAAAAACAATGAGCAGTTCTTC
TRBD2 | TRBJ2-3 | NA | TRBV6-5 | CASSYGSNAGADTQYF | TGTGCCAGCAGTTACGGGTCTAACGCGGGGGCAGATACGCAGTATTTT
TRBD2 | TRBJ2-7 | NA | TRBV2 | CASSVGREAYEQYF | TGTGCCAGCAGTGTCGGACGGGAGGCCTACGAGCAGTACTTC
NA | TRBJ1-1 | NA | TRBV6-1 | CASSYLGTTEAFF | TGTGCCAGCAGTTATCTGGGTACCACTGAAGCTTTCTTT
TRBD1 | TRBJ1-2 | NA | TRBV2 | CASSPGQGLSYGYTF | TGTGCCAGCAGCCCCGGACAGGGCCTGAGCTATGGCTACACCTTC
TRBD1 | TRBJ1-1 | NA | TRBV6-5 | CASRLGQGAEAFF | TGTGCCAGCAGATTAGGACAGGGGGCTGAAGCTTTCTTT
NA | TRBJ2-3 | NA | TRBV4-3 | CASSQEIAPDTQYF | TGCGCCAGCAGCCAAGAGATAGCTCCAGATACGCAGTATTTT
TRBD2 | TRBJ2-3 | NA | TRBV4-1 | CASSPVGASGGTKLSTDTQYF | TGCGCCAGCAGCCCCGTGGGAGCTAGCGGGGGCACCAAGCTTAGCACAGATACGCAGTATTTT
NA | TRBJ2-5 | NA | TRBV2 | CASVMGPQETQYF | TGTGCCAGCGTTATGGGACCACAAGAGACCCAGTACTTC
NA | TRBJ2-1 | NA | TRBV2 | CASSYTISYNEQFF | TGTGCCAGCAGTTATACGATCTCCTACAATGAGCAGTTCTTC
TRBD1 | TRBJ2-1 | NA | TRBV5-6 | CASIGGPYNEQFF | TGTGCCAGCATAGGGGGCCCGTACAATGAGCAGTTCTTC
TRBD2 | TRBJ2-3 | NA | TRBV29-1 | CSVKREGYPGVDTQYF | TGCAGCGTCAAGCGGGAGGGCTACCCTGGGGTAGATACGCAGTATTTT
NA | TRBJ2-3 | NA | TRBV18 | CASSPTLGSTDTQYF | TGTGCCAGCTCACCAACTCTGGGGTCCACAGATACGCAGTATTTT
NA | TRBJ2-7 | NA | TRBV2 | CASSPWLPQTYEQYF | TGTGCCAGCAGCCCCTGGCTACCCCAAACCTACGAGCAGTACTTC
TRBD2 | TRBJ2-3 | NA | TRBV7-2 | CASSSLAGAGTDTQYF | TGTGCCAGCAGCTCCTTAGCGGGAGCGGGCACAGATACGCAGTATTTT
NA | TRBJ2-5 | NA | TRBV2 | CASNLLGETQYF | TGTGCCAGCAATCTTCTTGGAGAGACCCAGTACTTC
TRBD2 | TRBJ2-7 | NA | TRBV14 | CASSNGLAGHEQYF | TGTGCCAGCAGCAACGGACTAGCGGGACACGAGCAGTACTTC
NA | TRBJ1-4 | NA | TRBV30 | CAWRGAVWEKLFF | TGTGCCTGGAGGGGGGCAGTTTGGGAAAAACTGTTTTTT
NA | TRBJ1-5 | NA | TRBV30 | CAWSIEGNQPQHF | TGTGCCTGGAGTATAGAGGGCAATCAGCCCCAGCATTTT
NA | TRBJ1-5 | NA | TRBV7-2 | CASSLTGNYNQPQHF | TGTGCCAGCAGCTTAACAGGGAACTACAATCAGCCCCAGCATTTT
NA | TRBJ1-1 | once | TRBV30 | CAWSYGSEAFF | TGTGCCTGGAGTTATGGGTCAGAAGCTTTCTTT